This T cell receptor beta chain was sequenced for a study of blood T cell repertoires in COVID-19 (dated by TCRdb to the early 2020s). Regarding the study in general: Samples covering the acute and convalescent phases of COVID-19 were provided by collaborators in the United States, Italy and Spain. The material from the prospective study consisted of cDNA or gDNA derived from T cells, B-cell-depleted T cells, or PBMCs. The dataset comprised deeply sampled blood TCRbeta repertoires from subjects exposed to, actively infected with, or recovered from COVID-19. The repertoires were made available in a free public database intended to serve as a resource for research on the immune response to SARS-CoV-2. Samples were obtained from the ongoing ImmuneRACE study (first 160 participants) and from 1,254 subjects provided by 6 global collaborators. Nearly every sample came with metadata listing a de-identified subject ID, COVID-19 status, age in years and sex. Where available, HLA class I and class II types were obtained from metadata supplied by the sample provider rather than from assay-based typing. Results the study describes overall, beyond this receptor: Clinical and demographic metadata were provided uncurated, with the amount varying by source and participant.

Taken from cysteine to phenylalanine, the CDR3 has 19 residues. Of all the DNA, just the CDR3 is kept, 57 bases in frame from base 1. Per the germline V gene, MDHEN is the CDR1 and SYDVKM is the CDR2. V drops 3 bases and J drops 0 bases, leaving 21 bases in between. As for this clone: No antigen is known for it. No qualities accompany the bases; no much larger clone lies one base away.

TCRbeta CDR3 regions were amplified from genomic DNA by means of the immunoSEQ Assay, a bias-controlled multiplex PCR. The paper's data handling went like this. Nucleated cell counts per sample were estimated from amplification of reference gene primers within the assay. To quantify the absolute abundance of each unique TCRbeta CDR3 rearrangement, sequence reads were collapsed and filtered. Productive Simpson clonality was computed per sample as the square root of Simpson's diversity index over productive rearrangements. The clones in this table, taken by TCRdb from immuneACCESS, are in-frame only. Not every clone is retained; where verified, under half of the shortfall comes from an unresolved V gene, and the cause of the rest is unknown. V and J calls and clone size follow that table, whereas D and trimming were derived from the DNA. This sample holds fewer than 350,000 clones; 90% were observed only once. The ten top clones hold about 1.7% of the sample.

Enrolling through a virtual design, the prospective study's participants ranged in age from roughly 18 to 95 years and lived across 24 United States geographic areas. In the prospective study, cohorts were assigned on the basis of participant-reported clinical history obtained from a screening survey and a study questionnaire. Mobile phlebotomists in the prospective study collected whole blood, serum and a nasopharyngeal or oropharyngeal swab from every participant. Over a roughly 2-month period, participants in the prospective study had the option of providing additional blood draws and questionnaires. Before DNA extraction, prospective study blood samples were shipped either frozen or at room temperature.

The TCR comes from a woman between 18 and 30 years old with acute COVID-19. The chain was built from TRBV28 and TRBJ1-5; a tentative D call is TRBD1 (5 bases match). The sequenced material came from PBMCs or T cells enriched from blood (not recorded which). For the CDR3, the sequence is CASSFGVGGPEYSNQPQHF. The nucleotides read TGTGCCAGCAGTTTCGGTGTGGGGGGTCCGGAATATAGCAATCAGCCCCAGCATTTT.